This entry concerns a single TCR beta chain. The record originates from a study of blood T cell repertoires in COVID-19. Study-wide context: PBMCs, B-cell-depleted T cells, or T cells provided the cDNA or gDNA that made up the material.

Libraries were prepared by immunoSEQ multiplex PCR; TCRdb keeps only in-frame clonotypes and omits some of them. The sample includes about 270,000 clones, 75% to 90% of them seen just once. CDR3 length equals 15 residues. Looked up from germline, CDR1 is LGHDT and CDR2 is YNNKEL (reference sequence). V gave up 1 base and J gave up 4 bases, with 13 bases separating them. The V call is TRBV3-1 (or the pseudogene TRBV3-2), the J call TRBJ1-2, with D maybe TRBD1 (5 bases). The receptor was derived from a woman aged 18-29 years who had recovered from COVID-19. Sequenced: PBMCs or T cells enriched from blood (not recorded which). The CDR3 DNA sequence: TGTGCCAGCAGCCAAGCCAACAGGATTTCCTATGGCTACACCTTC. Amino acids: CASSQANRISYGYTF.